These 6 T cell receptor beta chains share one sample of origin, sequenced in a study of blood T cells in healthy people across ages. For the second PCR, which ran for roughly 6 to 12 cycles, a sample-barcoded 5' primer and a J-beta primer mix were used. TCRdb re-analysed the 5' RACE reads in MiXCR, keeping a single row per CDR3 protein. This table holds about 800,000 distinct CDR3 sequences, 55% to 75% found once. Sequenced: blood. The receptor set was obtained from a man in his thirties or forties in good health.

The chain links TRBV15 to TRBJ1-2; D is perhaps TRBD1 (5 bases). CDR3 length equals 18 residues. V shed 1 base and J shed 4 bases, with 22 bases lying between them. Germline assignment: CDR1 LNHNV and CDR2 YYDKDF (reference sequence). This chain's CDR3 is CATSRGLGDTQGSYGYTF. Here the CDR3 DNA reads TGTGCCACCAGCAGAGGGCTAGGAGATACGCAGGGTTCCTATGGCTACACCTTC.

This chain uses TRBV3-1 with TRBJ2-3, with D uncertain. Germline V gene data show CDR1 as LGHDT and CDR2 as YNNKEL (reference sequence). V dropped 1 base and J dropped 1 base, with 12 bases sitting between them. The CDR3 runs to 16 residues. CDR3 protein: CASSQVWGLGTDTQYF. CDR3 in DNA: TGTGCCAGCAGCCAAGTTTGGGGTTTAGGCACAGATACGCAGTATTTT.

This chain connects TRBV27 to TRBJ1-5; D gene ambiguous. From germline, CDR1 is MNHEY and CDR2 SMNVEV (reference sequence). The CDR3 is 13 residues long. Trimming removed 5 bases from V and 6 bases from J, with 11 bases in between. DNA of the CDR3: TGTGCCAGCAGTCTCCGACCCCGTCAGCCCCAGCATTTT. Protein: CASSLRPRQPQHF.

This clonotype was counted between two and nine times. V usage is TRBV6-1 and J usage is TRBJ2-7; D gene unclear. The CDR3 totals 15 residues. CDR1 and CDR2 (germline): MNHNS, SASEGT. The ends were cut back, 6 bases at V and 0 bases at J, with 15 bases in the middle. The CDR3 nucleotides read TGTGCCAGCAGAGGCGGACGGTTAAGCTCCTACGAGCAGTACTTC. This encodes CASRGGRLSSYEQYF.

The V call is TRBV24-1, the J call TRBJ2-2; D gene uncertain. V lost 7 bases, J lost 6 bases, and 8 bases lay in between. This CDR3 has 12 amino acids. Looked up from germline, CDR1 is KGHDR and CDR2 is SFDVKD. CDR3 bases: TGTGCCACCAGAGACTCGGCCGGGGAGCTGTTTTTT. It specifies CATRDSAGELFF.

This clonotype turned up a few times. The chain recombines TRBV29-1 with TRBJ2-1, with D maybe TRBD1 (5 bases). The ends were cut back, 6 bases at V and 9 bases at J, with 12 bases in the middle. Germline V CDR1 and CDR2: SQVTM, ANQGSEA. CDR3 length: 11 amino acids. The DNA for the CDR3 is TGCAGCGTCAGGGTCCAGAGTGAGCAGTTCTTC. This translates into CSVRVQSEQFF.